The next 9 T cell receptor beta chains were all read from a single sample in a study of shared clonotypes between healthy human individuals. Data came from immunoSEQ multiplex PCR; TCRdb stores just in-frame clones and leaves some out. The sample has roughly 500,000 clones, over 70% seen once. Material: PBMCs. All receptors derive from a woman aged 40-49 years in good health. Some clones in this sample may be carry-over from other donors' samples.

A remark on this clone: A single base is all that separates this from a far larger clone, so a read error is likely. This sample also contains other DNA sequences that code for the same CDR3. V and J are TRBV9 and TRBJ1-2; no firm D call. The CDR3 is 15 amino acids. Trimming pared 3 bases from V and 14 bases from J, leaving 26 bases between. CDR1 and CDR2 (germline): SGDLS, YYNGEE. The CDR3 nucleotides are TGTGCCAGCAGCGGGGGTACGGGCCTAATCCTTCTATTGACCTTC. Its protein is CASSGGTGLILLLTF.

A few counts support this clone. The genes are TRBV28 and TRBJ1-2; unclear D gene. The CDR3 contains 11 residues. Trimming pared 6 bases from V and 8 bases from J, leaving 10 bases between. CDR1 MDHEN and CDR2 SYDVKM come from the germline V gene. The DNA for the CDR3 is TGTGCCAGCAGCTCCGTGAGGGGCTACACCTTC. Residues: CASSSVRGYTF.

This clone was counted once. The chain uses TRBV6-1 and TRBJ2-6; no reliable D call. Germline CDR1 reads MNHNS; CDR2 reads SASEGT. Trimming cost V 8 bases and J 2 bases, with 7 bases left between them. CDR3 length equals 13 residues. The CDR3 here is CASGSAGANVLTF. Written as DNA, the CDR3 is TGTGCCAGCGGGTCTGCTGGGGCCAACGTCCTGACTTTC.

The count of this clone is one. This sequence joins TRBV4-1 and TRBJ1-2, with D hard to call. Germline V gene data show CDR1 as MGHRA and CDR2 as YSYEKL. The CDR3 extends over 15 amino acids. With 1 base removed from V and 4 bases from J, the gap between germline ends came to 13 bases. CDR3 nucleotides: TGCGCCAGCAGCCAAGTGGGAGGAATCGTCTATGGCTACACCTTC. This sequence encodes CASSQVGGIVYGYTF.

The rearrangement joins TRBV27 to TRBJ1-1; possibly TRBD1 for D (6 bases). Per the germline V gene, CDR1 is MNHEY and CDR2 is SMNVEV (reference sequence). The CDR3 is 15 residues long. V was trimmed by 2 bases and J by 3 bases, leaving 13 bases between them. CDR3 in amino acids: CASSLAQTGYTEAFF. In DNA form, the CDR3 reads TGTGCCAGCAGTTTAGCTCAAACAGGGTACACTGAAGCTTTCTTT.

The CDR3: CASSLVGAGEKLFF. CDR3 nucleotide sequence: TGTGCCAGCAGCTTAGTGGGGGCTGGTGAAAAACTGTTTTTT. This chain links TRBV7-9 with TRBJ1-4; a weak D match, TRBD1 (6 bases). The CDR3 runs 14 residues. Germline CDR1 is SEHNR and CDR2 is FQNEAQ (reference sequence). V lost 1 base to trimming and J lost 7 bases, with 10 bases between them.

Note on this clone: Given a far larger clone just one base away, this is likely a sequencing read error. Different DNA sequences within this sample yield the same CDR3. The genes are TRBV29-1 and TRBJ1-1, with D possibly being TRBD1 (6 bases). The CDR3 has 12 residues. The ends were cut back, 7 bases at V and 2 bases at J, with 11 bases in the middle. Germline lookup yields CDR1 SQVTM and CDR2 ANQGSEA. In DNA, the CDR3 is TGCAGCGCGGGGGGCCGAAACACTGAAGCTTTCTTT. Translating gives CSAGGRNTEAFF.

The chain has TRBV5-1 and TRBJ2-1; 9 nucleotides match TRBD2. The germline V gene has CDR1 SGHRS and CDR2 YFSETQ. The CDR3 has 15 amino acids. Trimming took 6 bases from V and 1 from J; bases not matched to a gene: 5. The CDR3 protein is CASKSSGESYNEQFF. The CDR3 coding sequence is TGCGCCAGCAAATCTAGCGGGGAATCCTACAATGAGCAGTTCTTC.

This chain links TRBV9 with TRBJ2-7; no clear D gene. V lost 0 bases to trimming and J lost 0 bases, with 10 bases between them. The length of the CDR3 is 15 residues. Germline CDR1 and CDR2: SGDLS and YYNGEE. This CDR3 is CASSVDPFTSYEQYF. CDR3 coding DNA: TGTGCCAGCAGCGTAGACCCCTTCACCTCCTACGAGCAGTACTTC.